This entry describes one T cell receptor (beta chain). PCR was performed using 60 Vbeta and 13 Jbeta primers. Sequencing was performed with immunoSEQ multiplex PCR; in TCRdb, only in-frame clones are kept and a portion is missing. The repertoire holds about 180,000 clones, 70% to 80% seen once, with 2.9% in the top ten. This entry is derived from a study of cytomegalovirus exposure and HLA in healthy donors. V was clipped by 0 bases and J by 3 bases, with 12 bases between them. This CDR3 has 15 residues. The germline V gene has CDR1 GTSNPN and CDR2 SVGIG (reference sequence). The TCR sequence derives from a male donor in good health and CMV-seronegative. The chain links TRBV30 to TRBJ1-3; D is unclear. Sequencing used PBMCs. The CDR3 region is CAWSVLRSGGNTIYF. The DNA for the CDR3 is TGTGCCTGGAGTGTACTCCGAAGCGGTGGAAACACCATATATTTT.